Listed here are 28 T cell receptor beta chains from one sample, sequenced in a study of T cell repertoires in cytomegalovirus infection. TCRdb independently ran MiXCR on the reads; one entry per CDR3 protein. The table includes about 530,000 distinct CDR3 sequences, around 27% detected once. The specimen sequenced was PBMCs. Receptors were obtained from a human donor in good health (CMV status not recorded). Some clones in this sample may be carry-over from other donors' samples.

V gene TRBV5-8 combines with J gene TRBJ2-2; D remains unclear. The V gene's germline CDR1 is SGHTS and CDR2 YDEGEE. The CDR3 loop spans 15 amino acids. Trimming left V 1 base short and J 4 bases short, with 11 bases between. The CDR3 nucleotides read TGTGCCAGCAGCTTGTGGGCTTCAATCACCGGGGAGCTGTTTTTT. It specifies CASSLWASITGELFF. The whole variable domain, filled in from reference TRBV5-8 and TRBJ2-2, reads EAGVTQSPTHLIKTRGQQATLRCSPISGHTSVYWYQQALGLGLQFLLWYDEGEERNRGNFPPRFSGRQFPNYSSELNVNALELEDSALYLCASSLWASITGELFFGEGSRLTVL.

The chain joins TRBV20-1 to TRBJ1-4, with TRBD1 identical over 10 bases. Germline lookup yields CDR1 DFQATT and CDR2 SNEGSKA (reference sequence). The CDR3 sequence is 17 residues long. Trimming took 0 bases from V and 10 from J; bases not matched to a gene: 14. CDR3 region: CSAREAAGGTGEAKLFF. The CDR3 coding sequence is TGCAGTGCTAGAGAAGCGGCCGGGGGGACAGGGGAAGCAAAACTGTTTTTT.

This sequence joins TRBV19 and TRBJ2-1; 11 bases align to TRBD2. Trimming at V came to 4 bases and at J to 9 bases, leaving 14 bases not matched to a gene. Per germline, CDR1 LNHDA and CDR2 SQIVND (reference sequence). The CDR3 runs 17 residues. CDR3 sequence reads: CASSTRPLSGRAPEQFF. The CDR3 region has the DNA TGTGCCAGTAGTACAAGACCCCTTAGCGGGAGGGCCCCTGAGCAGTTCTTC.

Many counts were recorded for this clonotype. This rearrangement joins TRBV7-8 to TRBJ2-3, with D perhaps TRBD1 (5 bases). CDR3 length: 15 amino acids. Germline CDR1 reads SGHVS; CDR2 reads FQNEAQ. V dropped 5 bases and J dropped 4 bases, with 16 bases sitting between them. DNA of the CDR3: TGTGCCAGCAGCGCCAATGGGGCGATTCCAGATACGCAGTATTTT. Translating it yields CASSANGAIPDTQYF.

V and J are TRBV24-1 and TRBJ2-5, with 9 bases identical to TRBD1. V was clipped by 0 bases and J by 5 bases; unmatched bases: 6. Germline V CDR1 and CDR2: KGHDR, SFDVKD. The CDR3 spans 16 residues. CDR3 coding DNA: TGTGCCACCAGTGATTTGAACAGGGGGCCGGGGGAGACCCAGTACTTC. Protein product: CATSDLNRGPGETQYF.

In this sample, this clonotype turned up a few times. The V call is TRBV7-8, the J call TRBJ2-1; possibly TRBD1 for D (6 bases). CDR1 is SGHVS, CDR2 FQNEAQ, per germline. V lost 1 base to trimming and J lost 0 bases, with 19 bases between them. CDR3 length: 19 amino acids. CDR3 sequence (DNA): TGTGCCAGCAGCTTAGGCTGGGGGCTTGCGATCCGCTCCTACAATGAGCAGTTCTTC. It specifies CASSLGWGLAIRSYNEQFF. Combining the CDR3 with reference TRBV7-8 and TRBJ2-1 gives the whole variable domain GAGVSQSPRYKVAKRGQDVALRCDPISGHVSLFWYQQALGQGPEFLTYFQNEAQLDKSGLPSDRFFAERPEGSVSTLKIQRTQQEDSAVYLCASSLGWGLAIRSYNEQFFGPGTRLTVL.

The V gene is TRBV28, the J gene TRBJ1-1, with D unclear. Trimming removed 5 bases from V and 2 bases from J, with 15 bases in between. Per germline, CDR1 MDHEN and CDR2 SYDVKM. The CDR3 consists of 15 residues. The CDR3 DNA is TGTGCCAGCAGTCCCGGACGATTTCAAAACACTGAAGCTTTCTTT. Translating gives CASSPGRFQNTEAFF.

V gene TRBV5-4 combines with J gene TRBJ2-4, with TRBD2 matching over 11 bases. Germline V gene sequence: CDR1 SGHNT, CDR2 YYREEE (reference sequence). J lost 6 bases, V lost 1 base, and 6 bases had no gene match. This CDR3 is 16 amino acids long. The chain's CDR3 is CASSLRLAGGGNIQYF. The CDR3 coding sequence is TGTGCCAGCAGCTTGAGGCTAGCGGGAGGAGGAAACATTCAGTACTTC.

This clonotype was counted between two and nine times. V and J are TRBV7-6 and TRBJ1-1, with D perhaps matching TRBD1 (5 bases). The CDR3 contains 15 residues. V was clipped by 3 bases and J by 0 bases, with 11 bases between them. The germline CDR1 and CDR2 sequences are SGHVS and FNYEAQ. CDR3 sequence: CASSLTTAMNTEAFF. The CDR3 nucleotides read TGTGCCAGCAGCTTGACGACAGCCATGAACACTGAAGCTTTCTTT.

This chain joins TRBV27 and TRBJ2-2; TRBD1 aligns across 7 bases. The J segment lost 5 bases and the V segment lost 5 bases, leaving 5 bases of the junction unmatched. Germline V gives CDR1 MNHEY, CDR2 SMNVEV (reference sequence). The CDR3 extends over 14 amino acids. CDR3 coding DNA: TGTGCCAGCAGTAGGGACAGAAGTACCGGGGAGCTGTTTTTT. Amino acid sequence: CASSRDRSTGELFF.

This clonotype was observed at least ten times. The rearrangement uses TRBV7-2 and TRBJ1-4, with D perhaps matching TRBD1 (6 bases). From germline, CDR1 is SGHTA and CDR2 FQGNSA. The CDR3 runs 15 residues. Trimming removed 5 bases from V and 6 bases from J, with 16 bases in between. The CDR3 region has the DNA TGTGCCAGCAGCCCCGAGGGGGATGCTGATGAAAAACTGTTTTTT. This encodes CASSPEGDADEKLFF.

The chain's CDR3 is CASSLWRTEGGHEQYV. The CDR3 nucleotides read TGTGCCAGCAGTTTATGGAGGACAGAGGGAGGTCACGAGCAGTACGTC. The chain has TRBV28 and TRBJ2-7; D could derive from TRBD1 or TRBD2 (6 bases each). This CDR3 spans 16 amino acids. V was clipped by 0 bases and J by 5 bases, with 17 bases between them. Germline CDR1 MDHEN, CDR2 SYDVKM.

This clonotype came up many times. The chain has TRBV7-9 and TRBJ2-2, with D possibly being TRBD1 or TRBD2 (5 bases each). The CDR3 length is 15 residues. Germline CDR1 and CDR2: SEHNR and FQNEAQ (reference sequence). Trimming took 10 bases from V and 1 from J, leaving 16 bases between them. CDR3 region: CATSGTAQNTGELFF. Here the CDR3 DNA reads TGTGCCACATCCGGGACGGCCCAGAACACCGGGGAGCTGTTTTTT. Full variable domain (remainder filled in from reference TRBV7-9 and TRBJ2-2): DTGVSQNPRHKITKRGQNVTFRCDPISEHNRLYWYRQTLGQGPEFLTYFQNEAQLEKSRLLSDRFSAERPKGSFSTLEIQRTEQGDSAMYLCATSGTAQNTGELFFGEGSRLTVL.

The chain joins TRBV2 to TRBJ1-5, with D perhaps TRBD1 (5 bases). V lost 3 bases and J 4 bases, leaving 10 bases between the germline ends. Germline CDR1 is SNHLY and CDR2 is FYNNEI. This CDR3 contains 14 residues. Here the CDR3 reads CASSDSGPNQPQHF. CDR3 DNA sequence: TGTGCCAGCAGTGATTCAGGGCCGAATCAGCCCCAGCATTTT. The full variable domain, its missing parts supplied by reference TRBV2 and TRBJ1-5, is EPEVTQTPSHQVTQMGQEVILRCVPISNHLYFYWYRQILGQKVEFLVSFYNNEISEKSEIFDDQFSVERPDGSNFTLKIRSTKLEDSAMYFCASSDSGPNQPQHFGDGTRLSIL.

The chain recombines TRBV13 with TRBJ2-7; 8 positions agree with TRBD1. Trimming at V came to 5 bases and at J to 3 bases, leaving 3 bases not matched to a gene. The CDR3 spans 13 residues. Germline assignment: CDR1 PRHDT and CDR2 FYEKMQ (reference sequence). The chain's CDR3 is CASSGQGGYEQYF. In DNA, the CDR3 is TGTGCCAGCAGCGGACAGGGTGGCTACGAGCAGTACTTC. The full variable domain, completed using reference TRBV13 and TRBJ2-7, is AAGVIQSPRHLIKEKRETATLKCYPIPRHDTVYWYQQGPGQDPQFLISFYEKMQSDKGSIPDRFSAQQFSDYHSELNMSSLELGDSALYFCASSGQGGYEQYFGPGTRLTVT.

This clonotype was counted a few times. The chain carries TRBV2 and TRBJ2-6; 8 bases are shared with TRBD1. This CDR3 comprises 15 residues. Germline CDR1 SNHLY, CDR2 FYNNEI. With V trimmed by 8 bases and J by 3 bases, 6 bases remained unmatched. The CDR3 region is CASGQGVSGANVLTF. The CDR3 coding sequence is TGTGCCAGCGGACAGGGAGTGAGTGGGGCCAACGTCCTGACTTTC.

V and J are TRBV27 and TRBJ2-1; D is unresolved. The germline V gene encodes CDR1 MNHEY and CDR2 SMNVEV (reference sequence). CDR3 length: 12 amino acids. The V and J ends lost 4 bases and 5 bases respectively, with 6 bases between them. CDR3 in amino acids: CASSSLNNEQFF. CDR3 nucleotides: TGTGCCAGCAGTTCCTTAAACAATGAGCAGTTCTTC.

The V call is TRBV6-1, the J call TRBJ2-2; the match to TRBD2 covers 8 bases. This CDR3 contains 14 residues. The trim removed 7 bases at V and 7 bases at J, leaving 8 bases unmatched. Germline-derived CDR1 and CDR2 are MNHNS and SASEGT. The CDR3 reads CASIPGGHIGELFF. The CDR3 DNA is TGTGCCAGCATCCCGGGGGGGCATATCGGGGAGCTGTTTTTT.

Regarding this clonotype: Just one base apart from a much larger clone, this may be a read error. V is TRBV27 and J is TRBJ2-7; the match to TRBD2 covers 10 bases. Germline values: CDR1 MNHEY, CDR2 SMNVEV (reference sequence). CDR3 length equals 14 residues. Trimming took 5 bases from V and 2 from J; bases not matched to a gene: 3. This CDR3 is CASSRTSGTYEQYV. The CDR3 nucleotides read TGTGCCAGCAGTCGGACTAGCGGCACCTACGAGCAGTACGTC.

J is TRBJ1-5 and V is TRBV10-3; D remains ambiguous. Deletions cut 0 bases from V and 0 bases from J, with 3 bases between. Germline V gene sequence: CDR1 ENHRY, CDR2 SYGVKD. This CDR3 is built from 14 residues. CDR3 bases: TGTGCCATCAGTGAGTCTTATAGCAATCAGCCCCAGCATTTT. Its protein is CAISESYSNQPQHF.

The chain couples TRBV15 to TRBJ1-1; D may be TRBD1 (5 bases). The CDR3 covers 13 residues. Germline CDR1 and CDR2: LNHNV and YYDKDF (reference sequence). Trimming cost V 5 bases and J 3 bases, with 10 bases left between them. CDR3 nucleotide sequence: TGTGCCACCAGCGGACAACAATACACTGAAGCTTTCTTT. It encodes CATSGQQYTEAFF.

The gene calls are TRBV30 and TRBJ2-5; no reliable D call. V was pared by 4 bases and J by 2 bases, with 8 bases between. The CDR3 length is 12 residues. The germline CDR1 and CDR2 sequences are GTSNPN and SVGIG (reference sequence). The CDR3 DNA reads TGTGCCTGGACAGGAACACAAGAGACCCAGTACTTC. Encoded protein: CAWTGTQETQYF.

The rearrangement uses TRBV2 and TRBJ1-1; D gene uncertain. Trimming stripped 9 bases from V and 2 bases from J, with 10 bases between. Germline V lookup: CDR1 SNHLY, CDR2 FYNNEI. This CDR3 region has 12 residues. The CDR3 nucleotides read TGTGCCAGTCTGAAAGCTAACACTGAAGCTTTCTTT. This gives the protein CASLKANTEAFF. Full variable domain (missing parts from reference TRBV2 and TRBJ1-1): EPEVTQTPSHQVTQMGQEVILRCVPISNHLYFYWYRQILGQKVEFLVSFYNNEISEKSEIFDDQFSVERPDGSNFTLKIRSTKLEDSAMYFCASLKANTEAFFGQGTRLTVV.

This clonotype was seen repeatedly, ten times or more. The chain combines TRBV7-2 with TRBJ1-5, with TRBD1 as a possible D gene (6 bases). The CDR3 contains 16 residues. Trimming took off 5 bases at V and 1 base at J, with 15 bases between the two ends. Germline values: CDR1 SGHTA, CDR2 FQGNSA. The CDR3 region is CASSPGTGTSNQPQHF. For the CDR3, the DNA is TGTGCCAGCAGCCCCGGAACCGGGACAAGCAATCAGCCCCAGCATTTT.

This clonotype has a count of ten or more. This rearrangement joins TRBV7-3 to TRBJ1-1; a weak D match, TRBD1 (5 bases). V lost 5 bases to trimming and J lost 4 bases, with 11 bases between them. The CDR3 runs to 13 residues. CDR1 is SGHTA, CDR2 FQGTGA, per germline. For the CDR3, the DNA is TGTGCCAGCAGCCCAACAGGTAGCACTGAAGCTTTCTTT. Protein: CASSPTGSTEAFF.

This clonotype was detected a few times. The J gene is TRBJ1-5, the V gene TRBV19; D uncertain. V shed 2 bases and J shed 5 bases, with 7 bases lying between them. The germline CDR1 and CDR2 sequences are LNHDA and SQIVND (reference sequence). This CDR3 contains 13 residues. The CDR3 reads CASSISLYQPQHF. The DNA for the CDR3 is TGTGCCAGTAGTATAAGCTTGTATCAGCCCCAGCATTTT.

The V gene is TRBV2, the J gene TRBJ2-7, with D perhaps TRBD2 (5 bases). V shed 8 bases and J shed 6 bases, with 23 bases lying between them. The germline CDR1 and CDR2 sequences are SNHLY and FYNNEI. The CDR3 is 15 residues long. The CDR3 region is CASLLSADPTAEQYF. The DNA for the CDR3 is TGTGCCAGCCTTTTGTCAGCGGACCCGACCGCCGAGCAGTACTTC.

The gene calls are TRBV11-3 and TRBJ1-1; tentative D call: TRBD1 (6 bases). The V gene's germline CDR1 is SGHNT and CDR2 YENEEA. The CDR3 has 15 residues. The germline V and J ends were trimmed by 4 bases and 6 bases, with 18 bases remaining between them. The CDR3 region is CASSYPGTSIAEAFF. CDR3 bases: TGTGCCAGCAGCTACCCCGGGACATCAATCGCTGAAGCTTTCTTT.